This T cell receptor beta chain is from a study of blood T cell repertoires in COVID-19. Study background: Samples of COVID-19 (acute and convalescent) were obtained from the United States, Italy and Spain. T cells, B-cell-depleted T cells, or PBMCs supplied cDNA or gDNA.

V was pared by 0 bases and J by 0 bases, with 7 bases between. Germline CDR1 is SGHRS and CDR2 is YFSETQ. This CDR3 is 14 amino acids long. How the authors handled the data: Amplification of reference gene primers was used by the study to estimate nucleated cell counts. TCRdb keeps only in-frame clones here, not all; method: immunoSEQ multiplex PCR. The V and J calls and clone size were taken over from that table, and D and trimming were inferred from the DNA. The table includes about 35,000 clones, approximately 90% detected once. This rearrangement joins TRBV5-1 to TRBJ2-7, with D unresolved. Source material: peripheral blood. The clonotype originates from a man aged 50-59 years with active COVID-19. The CDR3 coding sequence is TGCGCCAGCAGCTTGGCGCAGTACTCCTACGAGCAGTACTTC. It specifies CASSLAQYSYEQYF.